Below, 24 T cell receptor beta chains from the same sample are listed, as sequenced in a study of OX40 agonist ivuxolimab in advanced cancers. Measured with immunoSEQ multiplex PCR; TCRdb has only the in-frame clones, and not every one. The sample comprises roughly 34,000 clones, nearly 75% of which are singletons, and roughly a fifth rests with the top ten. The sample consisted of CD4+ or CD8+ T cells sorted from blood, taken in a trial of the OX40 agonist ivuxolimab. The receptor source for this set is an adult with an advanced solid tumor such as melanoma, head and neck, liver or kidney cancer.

CDR3 DNA: TGTGCCACCAGCAGAGATGGGAAGGACACCGGGGAGCTGTTTTTT. Translation gives CATSRDGKDTGELFF. The chain recombines TRBV15 with TRBJ2-2, with unresolved D. The CDR3 runs to 15 residues. The V gene's germline CDR1 is LNHNV and CDR2 YYDKDF (reference sequence). Trimming took 0 bases from V and 3 from J, leaving 8 bases between them.

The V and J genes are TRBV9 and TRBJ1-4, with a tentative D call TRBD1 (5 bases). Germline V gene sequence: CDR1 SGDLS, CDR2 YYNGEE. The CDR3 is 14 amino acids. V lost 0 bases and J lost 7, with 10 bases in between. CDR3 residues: CASSVGGDSEKLFF. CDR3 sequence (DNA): TGTGCCAGCAGCGTAGGAGGGGATAGTGAAAAACTGTTTTTT.

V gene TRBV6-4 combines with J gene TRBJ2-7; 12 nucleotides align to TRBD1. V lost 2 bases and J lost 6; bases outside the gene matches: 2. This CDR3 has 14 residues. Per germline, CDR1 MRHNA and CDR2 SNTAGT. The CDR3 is CASSDRDRGREQYV. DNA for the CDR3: TGTGCCAGCAGTGACCGGGACAGGGGGCGCGAGCAGTACGTC.

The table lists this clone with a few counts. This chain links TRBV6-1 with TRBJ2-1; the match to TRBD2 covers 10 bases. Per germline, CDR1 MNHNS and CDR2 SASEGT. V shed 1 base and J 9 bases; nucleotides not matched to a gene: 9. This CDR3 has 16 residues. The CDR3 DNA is TGTGCCAGCAGTGAAGGGGGAGCGGGGGGGATCGGTGAGCAGTTCTTC. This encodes CASSEGGAGGIGEQFF.

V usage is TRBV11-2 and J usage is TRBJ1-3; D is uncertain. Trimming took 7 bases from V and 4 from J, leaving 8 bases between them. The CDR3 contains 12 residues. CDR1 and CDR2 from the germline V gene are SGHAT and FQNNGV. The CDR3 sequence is CASTLGGNTIYF. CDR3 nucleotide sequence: TGTGCCAGCACCCTGGGCGGAAACACCATATATTTT. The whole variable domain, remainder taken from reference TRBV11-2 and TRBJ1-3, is EAGVAQSPRYKIIEKRQSVAFWCNPISGHATLYWYQQILGQGPKLLIQFQNNGVVDDSQLPKDRFSAERLKGVDSTLKIQPAKLEDSAVYLCASTLGGNTIYFGEGSWLTVV.

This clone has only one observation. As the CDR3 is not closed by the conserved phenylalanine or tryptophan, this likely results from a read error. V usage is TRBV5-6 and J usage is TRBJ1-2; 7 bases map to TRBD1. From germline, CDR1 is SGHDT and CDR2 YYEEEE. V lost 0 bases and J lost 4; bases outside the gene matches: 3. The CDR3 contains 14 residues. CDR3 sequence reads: CASSLGRGFYGYTL. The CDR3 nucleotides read TGTGCCAGCAGCTTGGGCAGGGGGTTCTATGGCTACACCCTC.

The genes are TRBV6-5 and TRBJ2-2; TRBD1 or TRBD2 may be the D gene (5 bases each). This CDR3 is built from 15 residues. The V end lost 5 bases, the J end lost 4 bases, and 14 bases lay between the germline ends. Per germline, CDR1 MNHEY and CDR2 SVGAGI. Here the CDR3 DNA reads TGTGCCAGCAGTCTTCGGGACCCTTCCACCGGGGAGCTGTTTTTT. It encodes CASSLRDPSTGELFF.

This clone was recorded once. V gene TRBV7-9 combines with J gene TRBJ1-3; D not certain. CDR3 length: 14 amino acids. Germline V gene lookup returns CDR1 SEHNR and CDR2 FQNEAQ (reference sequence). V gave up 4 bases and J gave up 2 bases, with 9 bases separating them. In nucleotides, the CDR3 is TGTGCCAGCAGCTCAGAGATACCTGGAAACACCATATATTTT. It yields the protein CASSSEIPGNTIYF.

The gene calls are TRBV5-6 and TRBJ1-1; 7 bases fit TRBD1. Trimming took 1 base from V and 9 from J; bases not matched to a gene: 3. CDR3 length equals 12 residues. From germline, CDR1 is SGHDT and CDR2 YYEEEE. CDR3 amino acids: CASSLRGQQAFF. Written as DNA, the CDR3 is TGTGCCAGCAGCTTGCGGGGACAGCAAGCTTTCTTT.

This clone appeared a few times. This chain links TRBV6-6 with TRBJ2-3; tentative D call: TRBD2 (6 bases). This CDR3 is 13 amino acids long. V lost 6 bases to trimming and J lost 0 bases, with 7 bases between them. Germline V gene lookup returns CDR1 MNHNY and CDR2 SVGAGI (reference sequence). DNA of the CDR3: TGTGCCAGCAGCCTAGCGAGCACAGATACGCAGTATTTT. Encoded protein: CASSLASTDTQYF.

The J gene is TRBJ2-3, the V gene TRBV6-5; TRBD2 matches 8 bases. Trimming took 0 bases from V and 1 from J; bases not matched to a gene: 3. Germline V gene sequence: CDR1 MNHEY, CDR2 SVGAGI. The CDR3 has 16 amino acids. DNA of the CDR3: TGTGCCAGCAGTTACTCTAGCGGGGTAGGCACAGATACGCAGTATTTT. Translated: CASSYSSGVGTDTQYF.

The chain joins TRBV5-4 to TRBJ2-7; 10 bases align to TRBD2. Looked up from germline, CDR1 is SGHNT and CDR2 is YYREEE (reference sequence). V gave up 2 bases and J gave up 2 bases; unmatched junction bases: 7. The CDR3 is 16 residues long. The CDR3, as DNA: TGTGCCAGCAGCTTTGTTAGCGGGGGGACCCCCTACGAGCAGTACTTC. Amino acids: CASSFVSGGTPYEQYF.

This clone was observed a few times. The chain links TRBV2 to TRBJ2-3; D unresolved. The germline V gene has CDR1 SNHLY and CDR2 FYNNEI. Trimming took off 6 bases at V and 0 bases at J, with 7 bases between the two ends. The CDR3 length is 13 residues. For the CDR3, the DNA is TGTGCCAGCAGCAAATGGAGCACAGATACGCAGTATTTT. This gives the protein CASSKWSTDTQYF.

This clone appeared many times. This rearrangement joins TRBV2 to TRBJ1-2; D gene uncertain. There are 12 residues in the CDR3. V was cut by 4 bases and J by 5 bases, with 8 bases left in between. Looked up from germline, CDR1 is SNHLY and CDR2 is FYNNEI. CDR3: CASSVGGYGYTF. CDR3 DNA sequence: TGTGCCAGCAGTGTGGGAGGTTATGGCTACACCTTC.

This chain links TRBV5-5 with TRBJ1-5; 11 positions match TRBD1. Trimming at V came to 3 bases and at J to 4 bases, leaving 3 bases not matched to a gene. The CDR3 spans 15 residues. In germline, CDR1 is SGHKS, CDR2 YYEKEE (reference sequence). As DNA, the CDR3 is TGTGCCAGCAGCTCCGGGACAGGGGGGAATCAGCCCCAGCATTTT. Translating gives CASSSGTGGNQPQHF.

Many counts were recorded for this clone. Written as DNA, the CDR3 is TGTGCCAGCAGTTTAGGGGCGACCGGCAGCGACGAGCAGTACGTC. This sequence encodes CASSLGATGSDEQYV. The chain combines TRBV27 with TRBJ2-7; perhaps TRBD1 as D (5 bases). The CDR3 sequence is 15 residues long. V shed 2 bases and J shed 5 bases, with 16 bases lying between them. Germline V gives CDR1 MNHEY, CDR2 SMNVEV (reference sequence).

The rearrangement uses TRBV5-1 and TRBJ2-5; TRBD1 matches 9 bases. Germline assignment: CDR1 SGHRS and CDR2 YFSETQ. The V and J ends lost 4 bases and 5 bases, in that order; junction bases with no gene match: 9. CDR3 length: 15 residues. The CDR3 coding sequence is TGCGCCAGCAGCATATCCGGGACAGGGCCCGAGACCCAGTACTTC. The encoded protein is CASSISGTGPETQYF.

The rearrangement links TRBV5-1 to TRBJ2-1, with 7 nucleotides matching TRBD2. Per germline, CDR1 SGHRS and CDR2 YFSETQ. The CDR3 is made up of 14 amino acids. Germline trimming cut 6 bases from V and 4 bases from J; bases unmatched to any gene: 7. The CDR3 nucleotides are TGCGCCAGCACCCGTGCCGGGGGGTACAATGAGCAGTTCTTC. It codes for CASTRAGGYNEQFF.

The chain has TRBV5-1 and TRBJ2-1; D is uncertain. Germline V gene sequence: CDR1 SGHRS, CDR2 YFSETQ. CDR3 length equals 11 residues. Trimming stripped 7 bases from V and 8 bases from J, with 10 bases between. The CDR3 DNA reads TGCGCCAGCGAAGGGCACCATGAGCAGTTCTTC. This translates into CASEGHHEQFF.

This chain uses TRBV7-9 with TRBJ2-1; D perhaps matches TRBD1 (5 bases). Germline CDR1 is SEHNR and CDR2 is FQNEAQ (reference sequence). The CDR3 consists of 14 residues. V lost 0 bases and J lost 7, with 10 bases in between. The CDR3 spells CASSLAGPGNEQFF. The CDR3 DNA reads TGTGCCAGCAGCTTAGCGGGGCCAGGGAATGAGCAGTTCTTC.

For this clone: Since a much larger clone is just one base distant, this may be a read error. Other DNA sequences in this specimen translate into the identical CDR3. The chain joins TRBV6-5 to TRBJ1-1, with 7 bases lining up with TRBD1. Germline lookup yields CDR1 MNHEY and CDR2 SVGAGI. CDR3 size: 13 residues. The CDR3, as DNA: TGTGCCAGCAGAAAGACAGGGAACACCGAAGCTTTCTTT. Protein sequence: CASRKTGNTEAFF.

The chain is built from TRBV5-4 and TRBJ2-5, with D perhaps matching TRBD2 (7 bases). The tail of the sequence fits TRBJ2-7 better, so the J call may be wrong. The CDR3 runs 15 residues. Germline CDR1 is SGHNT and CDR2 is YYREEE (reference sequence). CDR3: CASSLDLGGLYEQYF. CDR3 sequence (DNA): TGTGCCAGCAGCTTGGACTTGGGGGGGCTCTACGAGCAGTACTTC.

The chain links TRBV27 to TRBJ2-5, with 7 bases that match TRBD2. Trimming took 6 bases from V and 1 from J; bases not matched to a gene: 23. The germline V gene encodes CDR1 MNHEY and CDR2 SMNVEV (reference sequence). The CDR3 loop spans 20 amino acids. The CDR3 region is CASRRYRVPGRDYRQETQYF. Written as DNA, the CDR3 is TGTGCCAGCAGGCGATATAGGGTTCCAGGGAGGGACTATCGCCAAGAGACCCAGTACTTC.

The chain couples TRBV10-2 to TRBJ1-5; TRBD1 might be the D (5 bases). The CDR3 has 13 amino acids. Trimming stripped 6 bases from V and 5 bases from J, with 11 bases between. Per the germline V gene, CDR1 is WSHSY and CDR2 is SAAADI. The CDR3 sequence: CASRGRVDQPQHF. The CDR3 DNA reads TGCGCCAGCAGGGGGCGAGTCGATCAGCCCCAGCATTTT.